This entry is about one TCR beta chain. The method was immunoSEQ multiplex PCR; TCRdb's version includes in-frame clones alone and lacks a portion of them. The profile shows some 90,000 clones, around 90% of them singletons. These data belong to a study of T cell responses to AZD1222 COVID-19 vaccine. The germline V gene has CDR1 LGHDT and CDR2 YNNKEL (reference sequence). This CDR3 has 16 residues. The junction had 7 bases not matched to a gene; V was cut back by 1 base and J by 7 bases. V and J are TRBV3-1 (or the pseudogene TRBV3-2) and TRBJ2-2; 9 nucleotides match TRBD2. The origin of this receptor is an adult in good health. The source was peripheral blood, collected on day 0 of AZD1222 vaccination. CDR3 DNA: TGTGCCAGCAGCCAAGGGCCTAGCGGGAATTACGGGGAGCTGTTTTTT. Translated, it gives CASSQGPSGNYGELFF.